This TCR beta chain was sequenced during a study of T cell responses to AZD1222 COVID-19 vaccine. The study's findings and limits: All repertoire sampling was performed exclusively after the peak T cell response. Seropositivity was recorded at baseline in only a handful of AZD1222 recipients.

Regarding this clone: Antigen unknown.

Measured with immunoSEQ multiplex PCR; TCRdb has only the in-frame clones, and not every one. The table lists some 160,000 clones, approximately 89% of them singletons. This specimen was peripheral blood, taken on day 0 of AZD1222 vaccination. The TCR sequence derives from an adult in good health.

This chain's CDR3 is CASSLFSSGSRVNEQFF. CDR3 sequence (DNA): TGTGCCAGCAGTTTATTTTCTAGCGGGAGCCGGGTCAATGAGCAGTTCTTC. The V gene is TRBV27, the J gene TRBJ2-1; 10 bases fit TRBD2. Germline V gene data show CDR1 as MNHEY and CDR2 as SMNVEV (reference sequence). The CDR3 has 17 residues. Trimming at V came to 1 base and at J to 6 bases, leaving 9 bases not matched to a gene.